The sequence of this TCR beta chain was determined in a study of blood T cell repertoires in COVID-19. Study background: Acute and convalescent COVID-19 specimens originated in the United States, Italy and Spain.

Method: immunoSEQ multiplex PCR; TCRdb's copy keeps in-frame clones and lacks some. Counted here are approximately 170,000 clones, over 75% occurring once; the ten biggest clones make up 1% to 1.5%. The CDR3 runs to 13 residues. V was cut by 0 bases and J by 6 bases, with 9 bases left in between. Germline lookup yields CDR1 SGHKS and CDR2 YYEKEE (reference sequence). Sequencing was carried out using peripheral blood. This TCR was sampled from a man aged 60 to 75 who had recovered from COVID-19. This chain links TRBV5-5 with TRBJ1-1; D may be TRBD1 (6 bases). CDR3 amino acids: CASSLEWGPEAFF. CDR3 DNA: TGTGCCAGCAGCTTGGAATGGGGGCCTGAAGCTTTCTTT.